The 27 T cell receptor beta chains below were found in one sample sequenced in a study of T cell responses to AZD1222 COVID-19 vaccine. Assay used: immunoSEQ multiplex PCR; TCRdb lists only in-frame clones, some missing. The table records around 120,000 clones, roughly 90% of them present only once. The sample was peripheral blood, taken on day 0 of AZD1222 vaccination. These receptors were obtained from an adult in good health.

The chain recombines TRBV4-2 with TRBJ1-2, with a tentative D call TRBD1 (5 bases). The V gene lost 3 bases and the J gene lost 0 bases, with 14 bases spanning the gap. CDR1 and CDR2 from the germline V gene are LGHNA and YNFKEQ. CDR3 size: 16 residues. Here the CDR3 reads CASSHKGVASNYGYTF. In DNA, the CDR3 is TGTGCCAGCAGCCACAAAGGGGTCGCTTCTAACTATGGCTACACCTTC.

V and J are TRBV5-8 and TRBJ1-1; D is uncertain. The V and J ends lost 2 bases and 2 bases respectively, with 16 bases between them. The length of the CDR3 is 16 residues. In germline, CDR1 is SGHTS, CDR2 YDEGEE. The CDR3, as DNA: TGTGCCAGCAGCTTACATTCGTCCCGTCCCAACACTGAAGCTTTCTTT. This gives the protein CASSLHSSRPNTEAFF.

The chain is built from TRBV7-2 and TRBJ1-5; a possible D gene is TRBD1 (6 bases). The V and J ends lost 6 bases and 2 bases respectively, with 8 bases between them. In germline, CDR1 is SGHTA, CDR2 FQGNSA. This CDR3 contains 13 residues. CDR3 nucleotides: TGTGCCAGCAGTAGACAGGGCAATCAGCCCCAGCATTTT. Its protein product is CASSRQGNQPQHF.

This clone was observed a few times. This chain connects TRBV6-2 or TRBV6-3 to TRBJ2-2, with a tentative D call TRBD2 (6 bases). Looked up from germline, CDR1 is MNHEY and CDR2 is SVGEGT. Trimming cost V 2 bases and J 5 bases, with 12 bases left between them. This CDR3 is 15 amino acids long. CDR3 region: CASSYGGAGTGELFF. The DNA for the CDR3 is TGTGCCAGCAGTTACGGAGGGGCGGGGACCGGGGAGCTGTTTTTT.

This rearrangement joins TRBV27 to TRBJ2-2; tentative D call: TRBD2 (5 bases). V was pared by 3 bases and J by 4 bases, with 12 bases between. The germline CDR1 and CDR2 sequences are MNHEY and SMNVEV (reference sequence). This CDR3 is 15 amino acids long. CDR3 amino acids: CASSFLTGSTGELFF. The CDR3 coding sequence is TGTGCCAGCAGTTTCCTTACGGGGAGCACCGGGGAGCTGTTTTTT.

V usage is TRBV7-9 and J usage is TRBJ2-2; 12 bases match TRBD2. The germline CDR1 and CDR2 sequences are SEHNR and FQNEAQ (reference sequence). J gave up 4 bases and V 3 bases, and 3 bases lay outside the gene matches. This CDR3 region has 16 residues. CDR3 nucleotides: TGTGCCAGCAGCTTGGGACTAGCGGGTTTCACCGGGGAGCTGTTTTTT. It is translated as CASSLGLAGFTGELFF.

The chain couples TRBV12-3 or TRBV12-4 to TRBJ1-2; D ambiguous. This CDR3 is built from 12 residues. V lost 3 bases and J 8 bases, leaving 10 bases between the germline ends. This CDR3 reads CASSFLFMGYTF. CDR3 bases: TGTGCCAGCAGTTTTCTTTTTATGGGCTACACCTTC.

The chain has TRBV6-5 and TRBJ1-5, with no clear D. Trimming cost V 4 bases and J 3 bases, with 10 bases left between them. Germline CDR1 and CDR2: MNHEY and SVGAGI. CDR3 length equals 14 residues. The CDR3 region is CASSLSFYNQPQHF. CDR3 coding DNA: TGTGCCAGCAGTTTGAGTTTTTACAATCAGCCCCAGCATTTT.

V is TRBV10-2 and J is TRBJ2-5, with a weak D call TRBD1 (6 bases). The V end lost 8 bases, the J end lost 2 bases, and 9 bases lay between the germline ends. CDR3 length: 12 residues. Germline V gives CDR1 WSHSY, CDR2 SAAADI. CDR3 DNA sequence: TGCGCCAGCCAGGGGTGGCAAGAGACCCAGTACTTC. It codes for CASQGWQETQYF.

CDR3 sequence reads: CASSLSILAGGEETQYF. The CDR3 DNA reads TGCGCCAGCAGCCTTAGCATCCTAGCGGGAGGGGAAGAGACCCAGTACTTC. The V call is TRBV4-3, the J call TRBJ2-5; TRBD2 matches 12 bases. Germline V gene lookup returns CDR1 LGHNA and CDR2 YSLEER. Trimming took 4 bases from V and 3 from J; bases not matched to a gene: 9. This CDR3 comprises 17 residues.

This clone was picked up a small number of times. This chain joins TRBV4-1 and TRBJ2-7; tentatively, D is TRBD1 (6 bases). The CDR3 is 14 amino acids. V dropped 1 base and J dropped 4 bases, with 11 bases sitting between them. Germline V lookup: CDR1 MGHRA, CDR2 YSYEKL. The CDR3 region is CASSQVGQRYEQYF. DNA for the CDR3: TGCGCCAGCAGCCAAGTCGGACAGAGATACGAGCAGTACTTC.

Here the CDR3 reads CASSVSPETNSPLHF. In DNA, the CDR3 is TGTGCCAGCAGCGTGAGTCCGGAGACCAATTCACCCCTCCACTTT. The chain couples TRBV9 to TRBJ1-6; D is ambiguous. Germline values: CDR1 SGDLS, CDR2 YYNGEE. This CDR3 contains 15 residues. The V and J ends lost 2 bases and 7 bases respectively, with 13 bases between them.

The chain couples TRBV28 to TRBJ1-1; possible D gene TRBD1, 5 bases. This CDR3 comprises 15 residues. Germline V gene data show CDR1 as MDHEN and CDR2 as SYDVKM. V was trimmed by 1 base and J by 5 bases, leaving 14 bases between them. DNA for the CDR3: TGTGCCAGCAGTTTATTAAAGGGGAGTAGGACTGAAGCTTTCTTT. Translation gives CASSLLKGSRTEAFF.

The chain couples TRBV6-4 to TRBJ2-1, with 13 nucleotides matching TRBD2. CDR3 length equals 15 residues. The germline gives CDR1 MRHNA, CDR2 SNTAGT. The junction had 6 bases not matched to a gene; V was cut back by 5 bases and J by 8 bases. CDR3 residues: CASSQLAGGPDEQFF. The DNA of the CDR3 is TGTGCCAGCAGTCAACTAGCGGGGGGGCCAGATGAGCAGTTCTTC.

This clone is a singleton in its sample. The chain has TRBV7-9 and TRBJ1-1; tentatively, D is TRBD1 (5 bases). CDR3 length equals 16 residues. Germline loops: CDR1 SEHNR, CDR2 FQNEAQ (reference sequence). Trimming took 5 bases from V and 5 from J, leaving 21 bases between them. The CDR3, as DNA: TGTGCCAGCAGCCAGGTGGGGCGCGGTGTAGAGACTGAAGCTTTCTTT. Translation: CASSQVGRGVETEAFF. The entire variable domain, with the rest obtained from reference TRBV7-9 and TRBJ1-1, is as follows: DTGVSQNPRHKITKRGQNVTFRCDPISEHNRLYWYRQTLGQGPEFLTYFQNEAQLEKSRLLSDRFSAERPKGSFSTLEIQRTEQGDSAMYLCASSQVGRGVETEAFFGQGTRLTVV.

Only one count was recorded for this clone. The gene calls are TRBV2 and TRBJ1-4; D gene uncertain. In germline, CDR1 is SNHLY, CDR2 FYNNEI. CDR3 length equals 16 residues. V lost 6 bases to trimming and J lost 5 bases, with 19 bases between them. As DNA, the CDR3 is TGTGCCAGCAGGCAATACCCCGATGGGTTCAATGAAAAACTGTTTTTT. Its translation: CASRQYPDGFNEKLFF.

V and J are TRBV11-2 and TRBJ1-1, with D uncertain. The CDR3 spans 14 residues. Trimming removed 3 bases at V and 0 bases at J, with 8 bases between. Germline-derived CDR1 and CDR2 are SGHAT and FQNNGV. CDR3 bases: TGTGCCAGCAGCTTTGGCACCCTGAACACTGAAGCTTTCTTT. Its protein is CASSFGTLNTEAFF.

This clone was recorded once. The chain joins TRBV6-5 to TRBJ2-3, with 10 nucleotides matching TRBD2. Germline values: CDR1 MNHEY, CDR2 SVGAGI. The ends lost 5 bases at V and 1 base at J; junction bases unmatched: 3. This CDR3 spans 15 amino acids. CDR3 in amino acids: CASSSGGAGTDTQYF. DNA for the CDR3: TGTGCCAGCAGTAGCGGGGGGGCAGGCACAGATACGCAGTATTTT.

Details on this clone: An end of the junction differs from the germline gene, which may be a read error. Within the sample, other DNA sequences also encode this same CDR3. The chain has TRBV24-1 and TRBJ1-5; 12 nucleotides agree with TRBD1. The CDR3 totals 15 residues. The germline CDR1 and CDR2 sequences are KGHDR and SFDVKD. CDR3 nucleotide sequence: TGTGCCACCAGTGATGGGACAGGGGGCAACCAGCCCCAGCATTTT. This codes for CATSDGTGGNQPQHF.

This chain uses TRBV5-1 with TRBJ1-2; TRBD1 matches 10 bases. The CDR3 is 16 residues long. Per the germline V gene, CDR1 is SGHRS and CDR2 is YFSETQ. The junction had 5 bases not matched to a gene; V was cut back by 0 bases and J by 3 bases. In DNA form, the CDR3 reads TGCGCCAGCAGCTTGGATGGGACAGGGGTCGACTATGGCTACACCTTC. Translating it yields CASSLDGTGVDYGYTF.

J is TRBJ1-1 and V is TRBV27, with TRBD1 matching over 8 bases. V gave up 2 bases and J gave up 2 bases; unmatched junction bases: 4. Germline CDR1 reads MNHEY; CDR2 reads SMNVEV (reference sequence). The CDR3 contains 15 residues. The CDR3 DNA reads as TGTGCCAGCAGTTTAGCCAGGGGGCCTAACACTGAAGCTTTCTTT. Protein: CASSLARGPNTEAFF.

The V gene is TRBV7-2, the J gene TRBJ1-5, with 11 positions matching TRBD1. Germline V gene sequence: CDR1 SGHTA, CDR2 FQGNSA. V dropped 2 bases and J dropped 4; count of bases not matched to a gene: 7. CDR3 length: 17 amino acids. CDR3 in DNA: TGTGCCAGCAGCTTACTCGGACAGGGGGCCCTAAATCAGCCCCAGCATTTT. Translating it yields CASSLLGQGALNQPQHF.

V gene TRBV7-9 combines with J gene TRBJ1-3; no definite D call. The CDR3 runs to 14 residues. V lost 1 base and J 4 bases, leaving 8 bases between the germline ends. The V gene's germline CDR1 is SEHNR and CDR2 FQNEAQ (reference sequence). CDR3 nucleotides: TGTGCCAGCAGCTTAGGTTCCAGAGGAAACACCATATATTTT. Its translation is CASSLGSRGNTIYF.

The rearrangement uses TRBV5-1 and TRBJ1-5, with 7 bases aligning to TRBD1. Germline CDR1 and CDR2: SGHRS and YFSETQ. The CDR3 extends over 14 amino acids. With V trimmed by 4 bases and J by 6 bases, 7 bases remained unmatched. The CDR3 region has the DNA TGCGCCAGCAGCCTCCGACAGGGAGGTCAGCCCCAGCATTTT. Residues: CASSLRQGGQPQHF. Combining the CDR3 with reference TRBV5-1 and TRBJ1-5 gives the whole variable domain KAGVTQTPRYLIKTRGQQVTLSCSPISGHRSVSWYQQTPGQGLQFLFEYFSETQRNKGNFPGRFSGRQFSNSRSEMNVSTLELGDSALYLCASSLRQGGQPQHFGDGTRLSIL.

The chain is built from TRBV4-1 and TRBJ2-1; 11 bases match TRBD2. This CDR3 is built from 21 residues. The V gene's germline CDR1 is MGHRA and CDR2 YSYEKL. Trimming at V came to 3 bases and at J to 0 bases, leaving 16 bases not matched to a gene. CDR3 in amino acids: CASSHPKGGLAGLSSYNEQFF. DNA of the CDR3: TGCGCCAGCAGCCACCCTAAAGGAGGACTAGCGGGCCTGAGCTCCTACAATGAGCAGTTCTTC.

The chain has TRBV5-4 and TRBJ1-3; TRBD1 is a possible D gene (6 bases). The CDR3 runs 16 residues. The V gene lost 4 bases and the J gene lost 1 base, with 15 bases spanning the gap. The germline CDR1 and CDR2 sequences are SGHNT and YYREEE (reference sequence). The CDR3 protein is CASSPGGGGSGNTIYF. CDR3 DNA: TGTGCCAGCAGCCCTGGAGGAGGGGGTTCTGGAAACACCATATATTTT.

The sample holds a few counts of this clone. V is TRBV19 and J is TRBJ1-2; TRBD1 aligns across 8 bases. V gave up 6 bases and J gave up 4 bases; unmatched junction bases: 1. Germline CDR1 reads LNHDA; CDR2 reads SQIVND (reference sequence). The CDR3 is made up of 12 amino acids. In DNA, the CDR3 is TGTGCCAGTAGCACAGGGGGCTATGGCTACACCTTC. Translated, it gives CASSTGGYGYTF.